The entry that follows covers one T cell receptor (beta chain) sequence. This clone's antigen is unknown. No clone much larger than this one lies a single base away; base qualities are absent. This specimen belongs to a study of T cells in Graves' hyperthyroidism and ophthalmopathy (dated by TCRdb to the late 2010s). Background on the whole study: To identify distinguishing TCR V-J signatures, a discovery cohort of some 100 patients was used, comprising 40 to 45 with Graves' ophthalmopathy and around 57 with stable Graves' hyperthyroidism. The paper reports TCR Vbeta CDR3 sequencing of more than 120 peripheral blood samples: around 45 ophthalmopathy, fewer than 80 hyperthyroidism and 17 progressor patients. The 85 to 100 discovery patients were divided at random into training and test sets in a 7:3 ratio. An independent validation cohort of under 20 hyperthyroidism patients and more than 15 patients who later progressed to ophthalmopathy tested prospective prediction of ophthalmopathy. Thyroid tissue and blood T-cell repertoires from more than 5 Graves' hyperthyroidism patients were also compared in the study. Following sampling, methimazole starting at 30 mg daily was given to hyperthyroidism patients, and high-dose intravenous methylprednisolone was given to ophthalmopathy patients. Study-wide conclusions, independent of this receptor: In validation, the model predicted progression to ophthalmopathy a median of roughly six months before onset, with over 60% sensitivity and more than 72% specificity. No statistical method was used to set the sample size in advance, and investigators knew the group allocation. Ophthalmopathy was separated from stable hyperthyroidism by a 13 V-J signature model, with approximately 90% sensitivity and about 81% specificity obtained in cross-validation and 80%/75% obtained in testing. Most expanded thyroid clonotypes (frequency above 0.001) were also detected in blood, suggesting blood repertoires may reflect thyroid immune responses.

Graves' hyperthyroidism was defined as stable when no progression to ophthalmopathy occurred over 18 months of follow-up. The hyperthyroidism patients were between 18 and 65 years old and newly diagnosed, with a disease duration of less than 2 months. Patients with uncontrolled infections, other autoimmune diseases, pregnancy or lactation were excluded. Diagnoses were based on clinical symptoms, serum thyroxine and TRAb, thyroid ultrasound and orbital computed tomography. Total RNA was extracted using Trizol reagent, and RNA quality was assessed on an Agilent 2100 Bioanalyzer. The TCR beta CDR3 regions were amplified from the RNA transcripts. A first-round RT-PCR of the TCR CDR3 used the HTBI primer set with the Qiagen OneStep RT-PCR kit. The libraries were constructed in a second round of multiplex PCR and then size-selected and purified. Sequencing of the libraries was done on an Illumina HiSeq2000 using paired-end 100 bp reads. The authors processed their data as follows. Raw data were processed with SOAPnuke, discarding reads with adapters, uncalled bases, mean Phred below 15, or no exact constant-primer or identifier match. COPE v1.2.5 was used to merge the high-quality paired reads, and each unique nucleotide sequence was defined as a clonotype. MiTCR v1.1 was used to align clonotypes to the IMGT TRBV, TRBD and TRBJ reference segments. The analysis was restricted to V-J combinations with a frequency above 0.0001, which together covered 99% to 99.2% of the repertoires. The TCS score was defined as the ratio of F50 (clonal expansion) to E x V (chaos), calculated using BLOSUM62-based TCRdist between CDR3 peptides within each V-J. Welch's t-statistics and random forest reduced some 510 V-J features to roughly 13, which were used in a naive Bayes classifier (R e1071). TCRdb's own reprocessing of the public reads used fastp at Q25 and MiXCR and kept productive beta chains. Here each entry gathers all rows of one CDR3 protein and keeps the most common genes and DNA. The V and J calls here are based on TCRdb, not the publication. The sample table contains hundreds of thousands of distinct CDR3 sequences; only one count was recorded for 35% to 55% of them. The ten biggest clones cover 8.2% of the sample.

Inclusive of the bounding cysteine and phenylalanine, the CDR3 is 15 residues long. Left in the record is the CDR3 DNA by itself, 45 bases read in frame from the first base. V is shortened by 3 bases, J by 5 bases, and the region joining them spans 17 bases. Based on the germline V gene (reference sequence), the CDR1 and CDR2 sequences are LNHDA and SQIVND. The TCR was taken from a woman between 18 and 29 years old with Graves' hyperthyroidism. Donor details come from another sample of the same person, matched by shared clones. The sequenced sample consisted of peripheral blood or thyroid tissue (not recorded which). The chain is assembled from TRBV19 and TRBJ2-7; TRBD1 might be the D gene, on 5 matching bases. In nucleotides, the sequence is TGTGCCAGTAGTATGAAGTCAGGGTGGTCCCACGAGCAGTACTTC. Translated, this gives CASSMKSGWSHEQYF.